This T cell receptor (beta chain) is drawn from a study of cytomegalovirus exposure and HLA in healthy donors. Findings and limits, study-wide: A classifier reportedly called cytomegalovirus status with high sensitivity and specificity. In a later analysis, productive TCRs from donors in an Asian-associated ancestry cluster reportedly carried fewer N-insertions than the cohort mean. CMV antigen specificity of three CMV-associated chains was confirmed in vitro.

The PCR made use of 60 Vbeta and 13 Jbeta primers. The table came from immunoSEQ multiplex PCR; TCRdb's copy has only in-frame clones and leaves some out. Of approximately 160,000 clones listed, more than 75% are singletons. On this clone: No antigen is known for it.

V was pared by 1 base and J by 3 bases, with 4 bases of the junction left unmatched. This CDR3 comprises 15 residues. The germline V gene has CDR1 MNHNS and CDR2 SASEGT. The V gene is TRBV6-1, the J gene TRBJ2-7; TRBD2 matches at 9 bases. The clonotype originates from a girl between 5 and 17 years old in good health and CMV-seropositive. Sample: PBMCs. CDR3 sequence (DNA): TGTGCCAGCAGTGAAGGTTTTAGCGGGAGCTACGAGCAGTACTTC. The encoded protein is CASSEGFSGSYEQYF.